This entry describes one T cell receptor beta chain. Using immunoSEQ multiplex PCR, the repertoire was profiled, and TCRdb retains in-frame clones only, with some absent. The table has about 80,000 clones, under 85% seen once. The data were obtained in a study of blood T cell repertoires in COVID-19. In the study overall: Acute-phase and convalescent COVID-19 samples originated in the United States, Italy and Spain.

Trimming at V came to 3 bases and at J to 2 bases, leaving 2 bases not matched to a gene. Germline-derived CDR1 and CDR2 are ENHRY and SYGVKD. This CDR3 has 14 residues. The rearrangement joins TRBV10-3 to TRBJ2-7, with 9 bases lining up with TRBD1. This sequence originates from a human donor in a cohort sampled during active COVID-19. Input material: peripheral blood. CDR3 DNA: TGTGCCATCAGTGACGGGACAGGGACCTACGAGCAGTACTTC. Translated: CAISDGTGTYEQYF.